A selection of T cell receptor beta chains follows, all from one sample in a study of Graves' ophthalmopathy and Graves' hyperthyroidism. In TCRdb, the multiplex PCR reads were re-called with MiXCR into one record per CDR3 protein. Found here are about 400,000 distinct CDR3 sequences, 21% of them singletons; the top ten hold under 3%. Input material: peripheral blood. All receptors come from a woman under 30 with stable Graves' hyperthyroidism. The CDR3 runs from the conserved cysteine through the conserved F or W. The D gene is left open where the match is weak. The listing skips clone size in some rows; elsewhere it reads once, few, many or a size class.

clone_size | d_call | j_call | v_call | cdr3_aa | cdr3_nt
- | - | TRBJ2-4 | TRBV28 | CASSSLPESHIQYF | TGTGCCAGCAGTTCCCTTCCCGAGAGTCACATTCAGTACTTC
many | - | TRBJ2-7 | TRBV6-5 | CASSYRQAPSGQYF | TGTGCCAGCAGTTACAGGCAGGCCCCGAGTGGGCAGTACTTC
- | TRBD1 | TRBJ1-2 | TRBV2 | CASSGTGGPDNYGYTF | TGTGCCAGCAGTGGGACAGGGGGGCCGGATAACTATGGCTACACCTTC
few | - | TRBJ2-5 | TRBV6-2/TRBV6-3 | CASSSHRAPGSQYF | TGTGCCAGCAGTTCTCACAGGGCCCCAGGGAGCCAGTACTTC
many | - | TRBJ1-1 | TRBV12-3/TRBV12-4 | CASSLVGRTEAFF | TGTGCCAGCAGTTTAGTGGGGAGGACTGAAGCTTTCTTT
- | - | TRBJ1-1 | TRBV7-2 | CASSPTAGTEAFF | TGTGCCAGCAGCCCTACGGCGGGGACTGAAGCTTTCTTT
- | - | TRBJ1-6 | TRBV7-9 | CASSFSSGANSPLHF | TGTGCCAGCAGCTTTTCGTCGGGAGCCAATTCACCCCTCCACTTT
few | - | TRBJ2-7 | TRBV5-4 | CASSSDGDEQYF | TGTGCCAGCAGCTCGGATGGGGACGAGCAGTACTTC
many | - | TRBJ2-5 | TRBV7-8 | CASSSLPPRISNQETQYF | TGTGCCAGCAGCTCCCTCCCGCCCCGTATTTCTAATCAAGAGACCCAGTACTTC
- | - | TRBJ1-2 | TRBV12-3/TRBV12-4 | CASSTPPSSDGYTF | TGTGCCAGCAGTACCCCTCCCTCTTCCGATGGCTACACCTTC
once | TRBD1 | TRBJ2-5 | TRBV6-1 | CASNPTGGEETQYF | TGTGCCAGCAACCCGACAGGGGGGGAAGAGACCCAGTACTTC
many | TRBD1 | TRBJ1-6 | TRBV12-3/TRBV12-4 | CASSFQDRGNSPLHF | TGTGCCAGCAGTTTCCAGGACAGGGGGAATTCACCCCTCCACTTT
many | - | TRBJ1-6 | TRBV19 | CASSTLSSYNSPLHF | TGTGCCAGTAGTACGCTGAGCTCCTATAATTCACCCCTCCACTTT
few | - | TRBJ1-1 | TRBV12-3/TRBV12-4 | CASSPSSWAGDTEAFF | TGTGCCAGCAGCCCGTCATCCTGGGCAGGGGACACTGAAGCTTTCTTT
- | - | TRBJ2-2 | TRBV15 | CATSRDKLGTGGLFF | TGTGCCACCAGCAGAGATAAACTAGGCACCGGGGGGCTGTTTTTT
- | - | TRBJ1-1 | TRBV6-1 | CASSEAWGATEAFF | TGTGCCAGCAGTGAAGCATGGGGGGCCACTGAAGCTTTCTTT